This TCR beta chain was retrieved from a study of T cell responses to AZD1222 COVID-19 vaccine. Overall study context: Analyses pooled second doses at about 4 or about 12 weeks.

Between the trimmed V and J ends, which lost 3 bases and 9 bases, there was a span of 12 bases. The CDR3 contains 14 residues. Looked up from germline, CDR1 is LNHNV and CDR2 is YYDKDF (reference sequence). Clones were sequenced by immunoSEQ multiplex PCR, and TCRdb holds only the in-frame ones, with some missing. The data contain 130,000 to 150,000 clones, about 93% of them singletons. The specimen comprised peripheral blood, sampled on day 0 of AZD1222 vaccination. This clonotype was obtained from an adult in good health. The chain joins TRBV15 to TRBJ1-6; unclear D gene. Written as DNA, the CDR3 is TGTGCCACCAGCAGCCCCAGCGTTTTTTCACCCCTCCACTTT. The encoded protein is CATSSPSVFSPLHF. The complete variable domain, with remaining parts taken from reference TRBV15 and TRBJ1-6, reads DAMVIQNPRYQVTQFGKPVTLSCSQTLNHNVMYWYQQKSSQAPKLLFHYYDKDFNNEADTPDNFQSRRPNTSFCFLDIRSPGLGDTAMYLCATSSPSVFSPLHFGNGTRLTVT.